This passage covers 8 T cell receptor beta chains from one sample sequenced in a study of shared clonotypes between healthy human individuals. Naive-designated CD8 cells lacked CD45RO, were positively enriched for CCR7, and omitted terminally differentiated effector memory CD45RA+ cells. Only in-frame clones appear in the TCRdb table, and some are missing; sequencing was by immunoSEQ multiplex PCR. The sample holds about 580,000 clones, 98% seen once. Sample: naive CD8+ T cells sorted from blood. The receptors originated from a man younger than 40 in good health.

The chain is built from TRBV29-1 and TRBJ2-1, with D perhaps TRBD2 (5 bases). V was clipped by 5 bases and J by 9 bases, with 14 bases between them. This CDR3 has 12 amino acids. Germline V gives CDR1 SQVTM, CDR2 ANQGSEA. The CDR3 reads CSVLGLHIEQFF. CDR3 DNA: TGCAGCGTTTTAGGACTCCACATTGAGCAGTTCTTC.

The chain recombines TRBV28 with TRBJ2-7; D possibly matches TRBD1 or TRBD2 (5 bases each). This CDR3 is built from 14 residues. V shed 6 bases and J shed 3 bases, with 15 bases lying between them. Germline V CDR1 and CDR2: MDHEN, SYDVKM. The DNA of the CDR3 is TGTGCCAGCAGCTCTTGGGACGGAGACTACGAGCAGTACTTC. Amino acid sequence: CASSSWDGDYEQYF.

The DNA for the CDR3 is TGTGCCAGCAGCCCTCGGACAGGGAGCGAGCAGTACTTC. Residues: CASSPRTGSEQYF. The chain recombines TRBV14 with TRBJ2-7; 8 bases match TRBD1. Germline CDR1 SGHDN, CDR2 FVKESK. Trimming took 4 bases from V and 6 from J; bases not matched to a gene: 5. The CDR3 runs 13 residues. Together with reference TRBV14 and TRBJ2-7, the CDR3 gives the full variable domain: EAGVTQFPSHSVIEKGQTVTLRCDPISGHDNLYWYRRVMGKEIKFLLHFVKESKQDESGMPNNRFLAERTGGTYSTLKVQPAELEDSGVYFCASSPRTGSEQYFGPGTRLTVT.

V and J are TRBV28 and TRBJ1-1, with a weak D call TRBD1 (6 bases). Germline V gene sequence: CDR1 MDHEN, CDR2 SYDVKM. The V and J ends lost 4 bases and 1 base respectively, with 19 bases between them. CDR3 length: 17 amino acids. This CDR3 is CASSSPPSGDGNTEAFF. In nucleotides, the CDR3 is TGTGCCAGCAGTTCTCCCCCCTCAGGGGACGGGAACACTGAAGCTTTCTTT.

The chain recombines TRBV5-1 with TRBJ2-7; D tentatively reads TRBD1 or TRBD2 (5 bases each). Trimming left V 4 bases short and J 5 bases short, with 19 bases between. CDR3 length equals 15 residues. Germline V gene data show CDR1 as SGHRS and CDR2 as YFSETQ. The CDR3: CASSPLGTSGDEQYF. The CDR3 DNA follows: TGCGCCAGCAGCCCCTTAGGGACCTCAGGCGACGAGCAGTACTTC.

This clone was seen once. The rearrangement links TRBV10-3 to TRBJ2-2; 7 nucleotides align to TRBD2. The CDR3 spans 15 residues. Germline V gene data show CDR1 as ENHRY and CDR2 as SYGVKD. J was trimmed by 0 bases and V by 4 bases; bases with no gene match: 2. CDR3 sequence reads: CAISGTSSNTGELFF. The CDR3 DNA reads TGTGCCATCAGTGGGACTAGTTCGAACACCGGGGAGCTGTTTTTT.

The V and J genes are TRBV5-6 and TRBJ2-7, with D possibly TRBD1 on 6 matching bases. CDR3 length: 14 amino acids. The germline V gene encodes CDR1 SGHDT and CDR2 YYEEEE. Trimming removed 3 bases at V and 4 bases at J, with 14 bases between. The CDR3 DNA reads TGTGCCAGCAGCTCCACAGACAGGATATACGAGCAGTACTTC. Translating gives CASSSTDRIYEQYF.

The sample holds one count of this clone. The chain is built from TRBV15 and TRBJ1-3; weak D call: TRBD1 (5 bases). Trimming stripped 5 bases from V and 2 bases from J, with 19 bases between. This CDR3 region has 17 residues. Germline V CDR1 and CDR2: LNHNV, YYDKDF (reference sequence). The CDR3 bases are TGTGCCACCAGCCGAAGTTCCCGGGACCGTACTGGAAACACCATATATTTT. It translates to CATSRSSRDRTGNTIYF.